Reported below is one T cell receptor (beta chain). This clone's antigen is unknown. No base quality values were provided; no much bigger clone lies one nucleotide off. The V end loses 7 bases and the J end loses 7 bases, and a stretch of 19 bases separates them. From a lookup of the germline V gene (reference sequence), CDR1 and CDR2 are MNHEY and SMNVEV. The CDR3 runs 15 amino acids, cysteine and phenylalanine included. Solely the CDR3 DNA is kept, with 45 bases framed from the first base. At diagnosis, peripheral blood, uninvolved tumor-adjacent lung and tumor were collected and stored as a combination of fresh-frozen and FFPE material. Blood samples were analyzed as peripheral blood mononuclear cells for TCR repertoire profiling. The immunoSEQ Assay was used to sequence TCR beta CDR3 regions from DNA. The published analysis was carried out like this. To compute T cell density, TCR beta template counts were normalized to usable DNA, which was estimated by amplifying housekeeping genes. Using the preseqR package, richness was estimated by extrapolating to 120,000 templates for tissue samples and 400,000 templates for PBMC samples. Clonality was defined as one minus Pielou's evenness. To identify tissue-enriched TCRs, differential abundance testing was run on productive amino-acid clonotypes with a minimum total count of 5 and an alpha of 0.1. The Jaccard Index and the Morisita Overlap Index were used to measure how much the repertoires overlapped between compartments. TCR beta CDR3s were clustered by GLIPH together with public tetramer-defined viral CDR3s, and at least three viral sequences plus V-gene enrichment were required for viral motifs. TCRdb took this table from immuneACCESS and kept in-frame rearrangements with V and J called. Such tables lack part of the clones; where checked against another copy, unresolved V genes explain under half of the gap, and the rest is unexplained. That table gives V, J and clone size, and the DNA gave D and trimming. The sample includes 40,000 or so clones, with 70% to 90% observed a single time. The ten largest clones add up to 5.5% to 7% of the sample.

The source of the sample is a study of T cells in localized non-small cell lung cancer (dated by TCRdb to the early 2020s). Describing the broader study: T cell repertoires of 200 to 250 early-stage NSCLC patients were analyzed, with tumors being compared against uninvolved tumor-adjacent lungs. The mean age of the NSCLC patients was less than 70 years, with 130 or so men and 107 women. The cohort was made up of roughly 250 treatment-naive NSCLC patients whose localized lung tumors had been resected.

The paper as a whole reports these results and caveats: Higher blood T cell density associated with longer overall survival, while higher adjacent-lung clonality associated with shorter survival. Because multi-region sequencing of the tumors was not done, intratumor heterogeneity could not be ruled out. Because the study design was exploratory, TCR variables were selected using unadjusted p-values without false-discovery rate correction. The highest T cell clonality was observed in uninvolved tumor-adjacent lung, where clonality exceeded that of tumor, suggesting that antigenic responses were more focused in uninvolved tumor-adjacent lung. A median of around 60 of the top 100 tumor clones turned up in the paired uninvolved adjacent lung, and under 30 of those clones also ranked among the top 100 of that same adjacent lung.

Here the sequenced sample was peripheral blood, taken before any cancer treatment. This receptor was taken from a man aged 35-75 years with stage I lung adenocarcinoma. The rearranged segments are TRBV27 and TRBJ2-2, with an unclear D gene assignment. The nucleotide sequence is given as TGTGCCAGCACCCAAAGGGTGGGGATAGTCGGGGAGCTGTTTTTT. It is translated as CASTQRVGIVGELFF.